A single sample is the source of the 10 T cell receptor beta chains below, sequenced in a study of T cells after yellow fever vaccination. TCRdb fed the 5' RACE reads into MiXCR, producing one record per CDR3 protein. This table has 150,000 to 200,000 distinct CDR3 sequences, approximately 10% appearing once. The sequenced sample was CD8+ T cells sorted from PBMCs, obtained 15 days after the yellow fever booster vaccination. The receptors here all came from a man in his late teens or twenties who received the YFV17D yellow fever vaccine.

The genes are TRBV25-1 and TRBJ1-2; 7 nucleotides align to TRBD1. Germline CDR1 and CDR2: MGHDK and SYGVNS. The CDR3 has 16 residues. After removal of 0 bases from V and 6 bases from J, the junction contained 10 bases not matched to a gene. In DNA, the CDR3 is TGTGCCAGCAGTGAATATGGTCCAGGGGGAAGAGATGGCTACACCTTC. Its translation: CASSEYGPGGRDGYTF.

The chain employs TRBV6-5 and TRBJ1-1; a weak D match, TRBD1 (5 bases). The CDR3 runs to 13 residues. The V and J ends lost 6 bases and 1 base respectively, with 9 bases between them. CDR1 and CDR2 from the germline V gene are MNHEY and SVGAGI. The CDR3 DNA reads TGTGCCAGCAGAAGACAGCGGAACACTGAAGCTTTCTTT. Protein product: CASRRQRNTEAFF.

CDR3 sequence (DNA): TGTGCCAGCAGTAACATAGCGGTTTTCACACAATCGAGCTCCTACAATGAGCAGTTCTTC. This gives the protein CASSNIAVFTQSSSYNEQFF. The chain employs TRBV12-3 or TRBV12-4 and TRBJ2-1; D perhaps matches TRBD2 (6 bases). The CDR3 totals 20 residues. V was cut by 5 bases and J by 0 bases, with 26 bases left in between.

The chain employs TRBV7-8 and TRBJ2-2; no clear D. V was cut by 1 base and J by 3 bases, with 12 bases left in between. The CDR3 is 16 residues long. CDR1 is SGHVS, CDR2 FQNEAQ, per germline. The CDR3: CASSLELTLHTGELFF. In nucleotides, the CDR3 is TGTGCCAGCAGCTTAGAACTGACTTTGCACACCGGGGAGCTGTTTTTT.

In this sample, this clonotype turned up many times. This chain connects TRBV4-1 to TRBJ2-1; D gene unclear. Trimming stripped 0 bases from V and 5 bases from J, with 8 bases between. The CDR3 is made up of 14 amino acids. Germline V gene data show CDR1 as MGHRA and CDR2 as YSYEKL. The CDR3 protein is CASSQDGKHNEQFF. The CDR3 DNA reads TGCGCCAGCAGCCAAGATGGGAAACACAATGAGCAGTTCTTC.

The chain carries TRBV6-5 and TRBJ1-2; D unclear. The germline gives CDR1 MNHEY, CDR2 SVGAGI. The V end lost 0 bases, the J end lost 5 bases, and 13 bases lay between the germline ends. CDR3 length: 15 residues. This chain's CDR3 is CASSYSREVAYGYTF. The CDR3 DNA reads TGTGCCAGCAGTTACTCGAGGGAGGTGGCTTATGGCTACACCTTC.

This clonotype was picked up a small number of times. The chain links TRBV7-9 to TRBJ1-1; TRBD1 is a possible D gene (5 bases). Germline CDR1 reads SEHNR; CDR2 reads FQNEAQ (reference sequence). This CDR3 spans 15 amino acids. Trimming pared 2 bases from V and 2 bases from J, leaving 12 bases between. CDR3 nucleotide sequence: TGTGCCAGCAGCTTACCCGGTACAGGCAACACTGAAGCTTTCTTT. The encoded protein is CASSLPGTGNTEAFF.

This clonotype was seen at least ten times. This chain joins TRBV4-1 and TRBJ2-7; D is possibly TRBD2 (5 bases). The CDR3 length is 17 residues. CDR1 and CDR2 (germline): MGHRA, YSYEKL. The germline V and J ends were trimmed by 0 bases and 0 bases, with 15 bases remaining between them. The CDR3 here is CASSQEWTSGSSYEQYF. CDR3 nucleotides: TGCGCCAGCAGCCAAGAGTGGACCAGCGGTAGCTCCTACGAGCAGTACTTC.

Only a few counts were recorded for this clonotype. V and J are TRBV9 and TRBJ1-3; tentatively, D is TRBD1 (6 bases). Germline V CDR1 and CDR2: SGDLS, YYNGEE. V lost 5 bases and J lost 0, with 12 bases in between. The CDR3 runs 15 residues. The CDR3 nucleotides read TGTGCCAGCAGAGAGGGGGAGAGCTCTGGAAACACCATATATTTT. It specifies CASREGESSGNTIYF.

There are a few counts of this clonotype. The V call is TRBV13, the J call TRBJ1-2; D remains ambiguous. CDR3 length equals 13 residues. Trimming shortened V by 4 bases and J by 8 bases, and 14 bases separated the two germline ends. The germline V gene has CDR1 PRHDT and CDR2 FYEKMQ (reference sequence). CDR3 protein: CASSSREKAGYTF. CDR3 coding DNA: TGTGCCAGCAGCTCCCGGGAGAAGGCCGGCTACACCTTC.